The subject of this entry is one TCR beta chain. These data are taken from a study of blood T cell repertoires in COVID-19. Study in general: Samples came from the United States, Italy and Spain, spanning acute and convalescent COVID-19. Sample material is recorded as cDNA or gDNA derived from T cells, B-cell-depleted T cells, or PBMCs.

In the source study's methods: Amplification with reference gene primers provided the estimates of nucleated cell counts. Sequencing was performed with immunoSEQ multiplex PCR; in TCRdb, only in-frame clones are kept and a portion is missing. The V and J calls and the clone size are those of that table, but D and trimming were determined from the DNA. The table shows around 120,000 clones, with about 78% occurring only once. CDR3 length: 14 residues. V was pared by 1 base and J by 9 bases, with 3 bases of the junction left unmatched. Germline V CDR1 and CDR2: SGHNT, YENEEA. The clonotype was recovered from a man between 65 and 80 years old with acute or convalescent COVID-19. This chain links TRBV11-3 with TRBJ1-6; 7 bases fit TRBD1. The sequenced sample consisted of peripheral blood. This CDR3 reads CASSLAGGGSPLHF. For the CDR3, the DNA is TGTGCCAGCAGCTTAGCAGGGGGTGGTTCACCCCTCCACTTT.